This TCR beta chain was captured in a study of post-analysis software for immune sequencing data. Study-level points and caveats: Analysis by F measure revealed that same-batch samples clustered strongly together.

Built from TCR beta cDNA, the libraries had unique molecular identifiers in them. TCRdb analysed the PCR reads with MiXCR anew, one entry per CDR3 protein. The sample records fewer than 850,000 distinct CDR3 sequences, 25% to 30% being singletons. A few counts support this clonotype. Its antigen is currently unknown. The sequence was collected from a girl between 10 and 17 years old with multiple sclerosis. Sequences were obtained from blood.

CDR3: CSVEDRQGREKLFF. The CDR3 bases are TGCAGCGTTGAAGATCGACAGGGGCGTGAAAAACTGTTTTTT. The V gene is TRBV29-1, the J gene TRBJ1-4; 8 nucleotides align to TRBD1. The CDR3 length is 14 residues. After removal of 0 bases from V and 7 bases from J, the junction contained 4 bases not matched to a gene. Germline V lookup: CDR1 SQVTM, CDR2 ANQGSEA.